One sample yielded the 26 T cell receptor beta chains listed below, sequenced in a study of T cells after yellow fever vaccination. From the 5' RACE reads, TCRdb called clonotypes with MiXCR, one entry per CDR3 protein. The table lists about 300,000 distinct CDR3 sequences, under 9% of them singletons. The sequencing used CD4+ T cells sorted from PBMCs, collected 5 days after the yellow fever booster vaccination. The receptor source for this set is a man younger than 35 who received the YFV17D yellow fever vaccine.

The J gene is TRBJ2-3, the V gene TRBV18; D might be TRBD1 (5 bases). The CDR3 sequence is 14 residues long. The V gene's germline CDR1 is KGHSH and CDR2 LQKENI. The V end lost 6 bases, the J end lost 4 bases, and 14 bases lay between the germline ends. The CDR3 DNA follows: TGTGCCAGCTCCCCCACGGCAGGGCCAGATACGCAGTATTTT. Its translation: CASSPTAGPDTQYF.

In its sample, this clonotype was seen many times. The V call is TRBV5-1, the J call TRBJ2-7, with TRBD1 matching over 7 bases. The CDR3 length is 16 residues. Germline V gene data show CDR1 as SGHRS and CDR2 as YFSETQ. With 4 bases clipped from V and 0 bases from J, the junction kept 10 bases outside the gene matches. CDR3 coding DNA: TGCGCCAGCAGCGCCCCCCGACAGGGTAGCTCCTACGAGCAGTACTTC. Translation gives CASSAPRQGSSYEQYF. The full variable domain, with the rest looked up from reference TRBV5-1 and TRBJ2-7, is KAGVTQTPRYLIKTRGQQVTLSCSPISGHRSVSWYQQTPGQGLQFLFEYFSETQRNKGNFPGRFSGRQFSNSRSEMNVSTLELGDSALYLCASSAPRQGSSYEQYFGPGTRLTVT.

This clonotype was observed a handful of times. The chain has TRBV4-3 and TRBJ2-1, with 14 bases that match TRBD2. The CDR3 runs to 19 residues. Trimming removed 1 base from V and 3 bases from J; junction bases left unmatched: 8. CDR1 is LGHNA, CDR2 YSLEER, per germline. CDR3 in DNA: TGCGCCAGCAGCCAAGGGTTTTACGGGACTAGCGGGAGCTACAATGAGCAGTTCTTC. Translating it yields CASSQGFYGTSGSYNEQFF.

This clonotype showed up just a few times. The chain couples TRBV5-4 to TRBJ2-1, with 7 bases that match TRBD1. V lost 4 bases to trimming and J lost 9 bases; unmatched junction nucleotides: 7. Germline loops: CDR1 SGHNT, CDR2 YYREEE (reference sequence). The CDR3 runs to 13 residues. Written as DNA, the CDR3 is TGTGCCAGCAGCCCCGACAGGGAGTCTGAGCAGTTCTTC. This encodes CASSPDRESEQFF.

This clonotype was picked up many times. The rearrangement joins TRBV4-1 to TRBJ1-6, with D tentatively TRBD1 (6 bases). CDR1 and CDR2 (germline): MGHRA, YSYEKL. This CDR3 is 15 amino acids long. V was pared by 0 bases and J by 8 bases, with 11 bases between. The CDR3 coding sequence is TGCGCCAGCAGCCAAGAGGTGACAGGAGATTCACCCCTCCACTTT. Protein product: CASSQEVTGDSPLHF.

In this sample, this clonotype turned up many times. V gene TRBV29-1 combines with J gene TRBJ1-1; perhaps TRBD1 as D (6 bases). From germline, CDR1 is SQVTM and CDR2 ANQGSEA. Trimming took 7 bases from V and 0 from J, leaving 12 bases between them. The CDR3 is made up of 13 amino acids. This CDR3 is CSGNRAMNTEAFF. The CDR3 nucleotides are TGCAGCGGAAACAGGGCCATGAACACTGAAGCTTTCTTT.

This clonotype appeared many times. J is TRBJ1-5 and V is TRBV4-2; 9 nucleotides align to TRBD1. The CDR3 is made up of 16 amino acids. Losses at the gene ends were 0 bases for V and 5 bases for J; bases not matched to a gene: 5. Germline V gene sequence: CDR1 LGHNA, CDR2 YNFKEQ. Written as DNA, the CDR3 is TGTGCCAGCAGCCAAGAAGTACAGGGGGCGGATCAGCCCCAGCATTTT. This translates into CASSQEVQGADQPQHF.

The chain carries TRBV2 and TRBJ1-4; 8 bases map to TRBD1. CDR3 length: 15 amino acids. Trimming cost V 7 bases and J 0 bases; bases outside gene matches: 4. The V gene's germline CDR1 is SNHLY and CDR2 FYNNEI. CDR3 sequence reads: CASNGGQATNEKLFF. In DNA, the CDR3 is TGTGCCAGCAACGGGGGACAGGCAACTAATGAAAAACTGTTTTTT.

The table lists this clonotype with many counts. The chain has TRBV5-1 and TRBJ1-1; TRBD1 is a possible D gene (5 bases). This CDR3 is built from 14 residues. Germline V gene sequence: CDR1 SGHRS, CDR2 YFSETQ. V gave up 5 bases and J gave up 4 bases, with 15 bases separating them. DNA of the CDR3: TGCGCCAGCAGACCAATCATGGGGGGCACTGAAGCTTTCTTT. The encoded protein is CASRPIMGGTEAFF.

This rearrangement joins TRBV12-3 or TRBV12-4 to TRBJ2-1; D uncertain. V lost 3 bases to trimming and J lost 4 bases, with 7 bases between them. The CDR3 is 13 residues long. The CDR3 spells CASSLLTYNEQFF. For the CDR3, the DNA is TGTGCCAGCAGTTTGCTCACTTACAATGAGCAGTTCTTC.

This clonotype has ten or more counts. V and J are TRBV7-2 and TRBJ2-5; D tentatively fits TRBD1 or TRBD2 (5 bases each). V shed 6 bases and J shed 1 base, with 9 bases lying between them. The CDR3 runs 13 residues. Germline V lookup: CDR1 SGHTA, CDR2 FQGNSA. CDR3 amino acids: CASRPGTQETQYF. CDR3 DNA: TGTGCCAGCAGGCCCGGGACCCAAGAGACCCAGTACTTC.

The table lists this clonotype with a few counts. The chain uses TRBV4-3 and TRBJ2-5; D gene unclear. This CDR3 contains 14 residues. Germline V gives CDR1 LGHNA, CDR2 YSLEER. Trimming shortened V by 2 bases and J by 4 bases, and 11 bases separated the two germline ends. The CDR3 protein is CASSQSAARETQYF. In nucleotides, the CDR3 is TGCGCCAGCAGCCAATCAGCCGCCCGAGAGACCCAGTACTTC.

The table lists this clonotype with many counts. The chain links TRBV10-3 to TRBJ2-5, with 8 bases lining up with TRBD2. There are 16 residues in the CDR3. J gave up 5 bases and V 0 bases, and 8 bases lay outside the gene matches. Germline V gives CDR1 ENHRY, CDR2 SYGVKD. CDR3 sequence (DNA): TGTGCCATCAGTGAGTCGATCGCTAGCGGGCGGGAGACCCAGTACTTC. This gives the protein CAISESIASGRETQYF.

The V and J genes are TRBV4-2 and TRBJ2-5; D not resolved. The CDR3 contains 15 residues. Germline lookup yields CDR1 LGHNA and CDR2 YNFKEQ. V lost 0 bases, J lost 5 bases, and 13 bases lay in between. This chain's CDR3 is CASSQDITREETQYF. In DNA form, the CDR3 reads TGTGCCAGCAGCCAAGATATAACCCGAGAGGAGACCCAGTACTTC.

In its sample, this clonotype was seen many times. J is TRBJ2-1 and V is TRBV6-5, with TRBD1 identical over 7 bases. Germline lookup yields CDR1 MNHEY and CDR2 SVGAGI. V gave up 0 bases and J gave up 7 bases; unmatched junction bases: 6. This CDR3 region has 15 residues. The CDR3 DNA reads TGTGCCAGCAGTTACTCCGGGACAGACAGGAATGAGCAGTTCTTC. Protein product: CASSYSGTDRNEQFF.

This clonotype has just a few counts. The chain combines TRBV18 with TRBJ2-5, with D possibly being TRBD1 (6 bases). This CDR3 is 14 amino acids long. The V gene's germline CDR1 is KGHSH and CDR2 LQKENI. The ends were cut back, 0 bases at V and 3 bases at J, with 8 bases in the middle. The CDR3 DNA sequence: TGTGCCAGCTCACCACCGGACAGAAAAGAGACCCAGTACTTC. Translation gives CASSPPDRKETQYF.

This clonotype has a handful of counts. The chain employs TRBV20-1 and TRBJ2-7, with 11 bases identical to TRBD1. V gave up 6 bases and J gave up 6 bases; unmatched junction bases: 1. Per the germline V gene, CDR1 is DFQATT and CDR2 is SNEGSKA (reference sequence). The CDR3 sequence is 11 residues long. The CDR3 DNA is TGCAGTGCCGGGACAGGGGGCGAGCAGTACGTC. Its protein is CSAGTGGEQYV.

J is TRBJ2-3 and V is TRBV6-6; D is possibly TRBD1 (5 bases). Germline values: CDR1 MNHNY, CDR2 SVGAGI (reference sequence). This CDR3 has 14 residues. The V and J ends lost 2 bases and 1 base respectively, with 7 bases between them. For the CDR3, the DNA is TGTGCCAGCAGTTACGTAGGGGGCACAGATACGCAGTATTTT. It is translated as CASSYVGGTDTQYF.

V gene TRBV4-1 combines with J gene TRBJ2-7; 9 bases are a match to TRBD2. The V segment lost 1 base and the J segment 6 bases; nucleotides outside the gene matches: 7. The CDR3 has 15 amino acids. Germline loops: CDR1 MGHRA, CDR2 YSYEKL. CDR3 sequence reads: CASSQAGGRETEQYF. The CDR3 DNA sequence: TGCGCCAGCAGCCAAGCTGGCGGGAGGGAAACCGAGCAGTACTTC.

The chain joins TRBV12-3 or TRBV12-4 to TRBJ1-2; TRBD1 is a possible D gene (6 bases). V was pared by 6 bases and J by 4 bases, with 12 bases between. The CDR3 consists of 13 residues. The CDR3, as DNA: TGTGCCAGCAGCCGGGGGCTGCGCTATGGCTACACCTTC. Protein sequence: CASSRGLRYGYTF.

This clonotype turned up a few times. The chain has TRBV6-6 and TRBJ1-1; no clear D. The V gene's germline CDR1 is MNHNY and CDR2 SVGAGI (reference sequence). V lost 7 bases and J 3 bases, leaving 6 bases between the germline ends. The CDR3 spans 11 residues. Here the CDR3 reads CASTKDTEAFF. CDR3 coding DNA: TGTGCCAGCACGAAGGACACTGAAGCTTTCTTT.

In DNA, the CDR3 is TGTGCCAGCTCACCGGGAAGCGGGGGGGCCTACAATGAGCAGTTCTTC. This translates into CASSPGSGGAYNEQFF. This chain joins TRBV18 and TRBJ2-1, with 10 positions matching TRBD2. Germline loops: CDR1 KGHSH, CDR2 LQKENI. Trimming at V came to 3 bases and at J to 2 bases, leaving 4 bases not matched to a gene. The CDR3 runs 16 residues. The entire variable domain, with the rest obtained from reference TRBV18 and TRBJ2-1, is as follows: NAGVMQNPRHLVRRRGQEARLRCSPMKGHSHVYWYRQLPEEGLKFMVYLQKENIIDESGMPKERFSAEFPKEGPSILRIQQVVRGDSAAYFCASSPGSGGAYNEQFFGPGTRLTVL.

The V and J genes are TRBV28 and TRBJ2-3; 9 bases align to TRBD2. Germline CDR1 is MDHEN and CDR2 is SYDVKM. The CDR3 extends over 16 amino acids. Unmatched junction bases numbered 6, after V lost 5 bases and J lost 0 bases. The CDR3: CASSRLADYSTDTQYF. DNA of the CDR3: TGTGCCAGCAGTCGACTAGCGGATTATAGCACAGATACGCAGTATTTT.

This clonotype showed up just a few times. The rearrangement uses TRBV7-2 and TRBJ1-2, with 9 nucleotides matching TRBD1. There are 13 residues in the CDR3. V shed 5 bases and J 7 bases; nucleotides not matched to a gene: 5. Germline V gene sequence: CDR1 SGHTA, CDR2 FQGNSA. CDR3 sequence (DNA): TGTGCCAGCAGCACGGACAGGGGATCTGGCTACACCTTC. It is translated as CASSTDRGSGYTF.

The chain couples TRBV19 to TRBJ1-2; 7 nucleotides align to TRBD1. The V segment lost 7 bases and the J segment 9 bases; nucleotides outside the gene matches: 14. The CDR3 length is 14 residues. The germline V gene encodes CDR1 LNHDA and CDR2 SQIVND (reference sequence). As DNA, the CDR3 is TGTGCCAGTACCCCACAGGGGACCTCTTTCAGCTACACCTTC. Translation: CASTPQGTSFSYTF.

The chain is built from TRBV2 and TRBJ2-7, with 8 nucleotides matching TRBD1. V trimming: 6 bases; J trimming: 1 base; junction bases outside the gene matches: 5. CDR1 is SNHLY, CDR2 FYNNEI, per germline. CDR3 length: 14 residues. CDR3 amino acids: CASSDWTGSYEQYV. DNA for the CDR3: TGTGCCAGCAGCGACTGGACAGGGTCCTACGAGCAGTACGTC.